This T cell receptor beta chain was recorded in a study of cytomegalovirus exposure and HLA in healthy donors. Looking at the study overall: Early released data had 80 million or so unique TCRs, all coming from HLA-typed donors. Whole-study findings and limits: Later analysis reportedly placed an Asian-associated ancestry cluster below the approximately 650-donor mean in N-insertions. A later analysis linked roughly 17,000 TCR beta sequences to HLA alleles at 0.05 false discovery rate. Upon later analysis, HLA-associated TCR beta chains proved more clonally expanded than other, equally common chains.

A multiplex PCR was run with 60 Vbeta primers and 13 Jbeta primers. Generated by immunoSEQ multiplex PCR, the TCRdb table keeps only in-frame clones and is missing some. This table has 150,000 to 200,000 clones, around 80% appearing once. Details on this clone: What it binds is unknown.

The CDR3 has 11 residues. CDR1 GTSNPN and CDR2 SVGIG come from the germline V gene (reference sequence). Trimming removed 3 bases from V and 2 bases from J, with 5 bases in between. V usage is TRBV30 and J usage is TRBJ2-7; D not resolved. Sequencing used PBMCs. This receptor was obtained from a woman in her late teens or twenties in good health and CMV-seronegative. In nucleotides, the CDR3 is TGTGCCTGGAGCGCGACCTACGAGCAGTACTTC. Encoded protein: CAWSATYEQYF.